What follows is one T cell receptor (beta chain) and its context. Germline CDR1 and CDR2: LNHNV and YYDKDF (reference sequence). The CDR3 loop spans 16 amino acids. V was clipped by 3 bases and J by 0 bases, with 14 bases between them. This sample stems from a study of control samples from healthy donors and cancer patients. Measured with immunoSEQ multiplex PCR; TCRdb has only the in-frame clones, and not every one. Here the sample spans about 94,000 clones, 90% being singletons. Sample: blood. The chain has TRBV15 and TRBJ1-2; maybe TRBD1 (6 bases). The receptor's source is a woman aged 18-29 years in good health. The CDR3 protein is CATSRTTDSANYGYTF. As DNA, the CDR3 is TGTGCCACCAGCAGGACGACGGACAGCGCTAACTATGGCTACACCTTC.